This T cell receptor (beta chain) was identified during a study of CXCR3-negative and CXCR3-positive naive CD8 T cells. Whole-study results and caveats: CXCR3-negative naive cells had less hydrophobic TRB CDR3s than did CXCR3-positive naive cells. In both naive subsets diversity was comparably high, whereas memory CD8+ cells showed much lower diversity.

Germline CDR1 is PRHDT and CDR2 is FYEKMQ (reference sequence). CDR3 length: 16 amino acids. Via 5' RACE with UMI labels, TRB cDNA libraries were prepared. TCRdb reprocessed the 5' RACE reads and keeps a single row for each CDR3 protein, giving no DNA. In total, the table holds about 85,000 distinct CDR3 sequences. Details on this clonotype: What it recognizes is unknown.

The sequence was obtained from a human donor in good health. Some clones in this sample may be carry-over from other donors' samples. Input material: naive CXCR3+ CD8+ T cells from blood. Described subset: CD45RO-CCR7+CD27+CD95- naive CD8+ T cells expressing CXCR3 (TNR3+). This sequence joins TRBV13 and TRBJ2-1; the TCRdb D gene call, TRBD2, has no DNA to confirm it. The CDR3 loop reads CASSSAGTSANNEQFF.